Reported below is one T cell receptor beta chain. The data were taken from a study of T cells after yellow fever vaccination. A single record per CDR3 protein comes from TCRdb applying MiXCR to the 5' RACE reads. The sample lists 85,000 to 100,000 distinct CDR3 sequences; roughly 5.2% were seen once. The length of the CDR3 is 16 residues. The V and J ends lost 0 bases and 3 bases respectively, with 12 bases between them. Germline V gene sequence: CDR1 LGHNA, CDR2 YNFKEQ. Sequences were derived from CD8+ T cells sorted from PBMCs, sampled 10 days after the yellow fever booster vaccination. This rearrangement joins TRBV4-2 to TRBJ2-4; D is possibly TRBD1 (5 bases). The source is a man aged 18 to 30 who received the YFV17D yellow fever vaccine. The CDR3 DNA follows: TGTGCCAGCAGCCAAGATCCAGGGTATATCAAAAACATTCAGTACTTC. Its translation is CASSQDPGYIKNIQYF.